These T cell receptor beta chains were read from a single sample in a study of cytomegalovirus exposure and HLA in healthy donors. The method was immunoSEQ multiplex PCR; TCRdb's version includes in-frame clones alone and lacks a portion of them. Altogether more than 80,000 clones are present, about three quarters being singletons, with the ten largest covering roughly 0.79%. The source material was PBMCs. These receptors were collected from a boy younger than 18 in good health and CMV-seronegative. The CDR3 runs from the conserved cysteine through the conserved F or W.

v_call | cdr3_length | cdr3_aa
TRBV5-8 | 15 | CASSLSGTGLSPLHF
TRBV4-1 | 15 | CASSQESAGDATQYF
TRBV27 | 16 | CASKGLAVSSYNEQFF
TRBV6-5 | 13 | CAGGRGPAGELFF
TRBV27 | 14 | CASSFWDRPYEQYF
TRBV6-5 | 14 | CASSRLDRLETQYF
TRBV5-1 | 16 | CASSLVSGVINYGYTF
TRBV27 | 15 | CASSLLGKGDQPQHF
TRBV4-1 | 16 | CASSQDTGYRVDEQFF
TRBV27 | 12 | CASSTGNYGYTF
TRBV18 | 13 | CASSPTGSYEQYF
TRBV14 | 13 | CASDFSIGGPQYF
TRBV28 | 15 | CASSGQNGSHQPQHF
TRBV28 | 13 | CASSFIRFGEQYF
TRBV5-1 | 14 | CASSRNDRVDGYTF
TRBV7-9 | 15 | CASSLDGGLGEKLFF
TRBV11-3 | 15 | CASSLARASGNTIYF
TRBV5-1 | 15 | CASSLFQGANTEAFF
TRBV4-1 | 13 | CASSQRGEYGYTF
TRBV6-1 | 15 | CASSEVWDTPYEQYF
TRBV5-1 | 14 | CASSKDKQGNTQYF
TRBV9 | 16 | CASSVGTGGSNQPQHF
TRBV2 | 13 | CASRLDRAREQYF
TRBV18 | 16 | CASSPPPGQGTYEQYF
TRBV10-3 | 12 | CAISEGAQPQHF
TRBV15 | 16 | CATSRRGGGGNQPQHF
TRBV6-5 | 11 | CASSSNYEQYF
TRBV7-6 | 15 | CASSLAGTGGYEQFF
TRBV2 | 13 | CASIIDRGHEQYF
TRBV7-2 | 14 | CASSLGLAGNEQFF
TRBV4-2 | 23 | CASSQEGLGVGLAGGASSYEQYF
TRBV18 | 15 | CASSPPGGQGETQYF
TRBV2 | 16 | CASSEDRGRIRYGYTF
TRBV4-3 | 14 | CASSRTGRHTEAFF
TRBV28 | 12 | CASSFRGQPQHF
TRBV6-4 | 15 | CASSDSAEETYGYTF
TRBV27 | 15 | CASRTASGNTDTQYF
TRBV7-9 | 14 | CASSLLRSYNEQFF
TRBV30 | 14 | CAWTRSAGNTEAFF
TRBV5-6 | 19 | CASSCLGGITNNSNQPQHF
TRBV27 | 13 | CASSFPANYGYTF
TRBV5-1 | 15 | CASSFGGEGNQPQHF
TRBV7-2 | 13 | CASSLEGAGEQYF
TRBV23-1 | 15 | CASSLPLLREYEQYF
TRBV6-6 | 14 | CASSGTGSGNTIYF
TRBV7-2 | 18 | CASRRRDRSLHGANVLTF
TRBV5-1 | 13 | CASSFDGDYGYTF
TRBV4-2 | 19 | CASSPKKGQGDLMNTEAFF
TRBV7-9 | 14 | CASSPPYSYNEQFF
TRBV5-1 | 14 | CASSWDRGRSPLHF
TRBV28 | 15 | CASSLPTEGGYEQYF